Shown below are 3 T cell receptor beta chains from a single sample sequenced in a study of control samples from healthy donors and cancer patients. The data were produced by immunoSEQ multiplex PCR, yet TCRdb's version contains in-frame clones alone and is incomplete. The sample consists of over 150,000 clones, over 85% of them appearing once. The sample comprised blood. The source is a man aged 35 to 55 in good health.

V and J are TRBV9 and TRBJ2-3; TRBD2 agrees at 9 bases. Per germline, CDR1 SGDLS and CDR2 YYNGEE. The CDR3 covers 17 residues. Losses at the gene ends were 0 bases for V and 5 bases for J; bases not matched to a gene: 10. The CDR3 nucleotides read TGTGCCAGCAGCGTAGCAGGCGGGGGGGGCCGGAGAGATACGCAGTATTTT. This translates into CASSVAGGGGRRDTQYF.

The chain links TRBV28 to TRBJ2-7, with D unresolved. The CDR3 has 12 residues. V lost 6 bases, J lost 2 bases, and 8 bases lay in between. Germline CDR1 is MDHEN and CDR2 is SYDVKM. The DNA for the CDR3 is TGTGCCAGCAGGGTGGGTCCCTACGAGCAGTACTTC. Translated: CASRVGPYEQYF.

This chain links TRBV19 with TRBJ1-1; D gene unclear. The CDR3 length is 12 residues. With 5 bases removed from V and 3 bases from J, the gap between germline ends came to 7 bases. The germline V gene has CDR1 LNHDA and CDR2 SQIVND (reference sequence). CDR3 in amino acids: CASSFGDTEAFF. In nucleotides, the CDR3 is TGTGCCAGTAGTTTCGGGGACACTGAAGCTTTCTTT.